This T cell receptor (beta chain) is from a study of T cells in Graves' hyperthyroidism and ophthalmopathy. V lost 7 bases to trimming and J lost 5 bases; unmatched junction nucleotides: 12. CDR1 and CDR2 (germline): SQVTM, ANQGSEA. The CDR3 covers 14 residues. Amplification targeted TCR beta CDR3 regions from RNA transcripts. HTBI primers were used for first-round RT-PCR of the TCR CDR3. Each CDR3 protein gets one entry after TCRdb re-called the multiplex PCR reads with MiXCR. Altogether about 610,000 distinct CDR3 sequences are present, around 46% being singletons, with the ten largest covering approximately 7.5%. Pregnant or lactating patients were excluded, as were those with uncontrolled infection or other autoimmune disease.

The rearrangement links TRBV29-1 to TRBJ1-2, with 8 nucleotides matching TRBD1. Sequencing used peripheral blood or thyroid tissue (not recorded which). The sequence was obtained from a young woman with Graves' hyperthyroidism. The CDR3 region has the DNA TGCAGCGCTGAGGTGACAGGGGTTGGTTATGGCTACACCTTC. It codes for CSAEVTGVGYGYTF.